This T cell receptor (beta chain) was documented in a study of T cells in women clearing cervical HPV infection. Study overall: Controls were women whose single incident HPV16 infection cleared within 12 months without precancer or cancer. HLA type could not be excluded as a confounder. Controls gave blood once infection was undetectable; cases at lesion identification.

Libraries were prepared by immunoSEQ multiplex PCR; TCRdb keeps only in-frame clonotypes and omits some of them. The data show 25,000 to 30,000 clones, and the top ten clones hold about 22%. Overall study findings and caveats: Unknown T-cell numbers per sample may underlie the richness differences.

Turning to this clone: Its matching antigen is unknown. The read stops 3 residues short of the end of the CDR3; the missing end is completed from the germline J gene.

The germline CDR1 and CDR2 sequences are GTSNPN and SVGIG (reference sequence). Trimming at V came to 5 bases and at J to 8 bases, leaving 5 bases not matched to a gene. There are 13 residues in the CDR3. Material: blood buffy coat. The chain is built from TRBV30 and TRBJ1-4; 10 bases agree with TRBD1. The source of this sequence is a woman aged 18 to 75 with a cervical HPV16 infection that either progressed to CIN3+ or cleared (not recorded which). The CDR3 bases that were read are TGTGCCTGGTCCGGACAGGGGGGAGAAAAA. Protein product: CAWSGQGGEK. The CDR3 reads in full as CAWSGQGGEKLFF.